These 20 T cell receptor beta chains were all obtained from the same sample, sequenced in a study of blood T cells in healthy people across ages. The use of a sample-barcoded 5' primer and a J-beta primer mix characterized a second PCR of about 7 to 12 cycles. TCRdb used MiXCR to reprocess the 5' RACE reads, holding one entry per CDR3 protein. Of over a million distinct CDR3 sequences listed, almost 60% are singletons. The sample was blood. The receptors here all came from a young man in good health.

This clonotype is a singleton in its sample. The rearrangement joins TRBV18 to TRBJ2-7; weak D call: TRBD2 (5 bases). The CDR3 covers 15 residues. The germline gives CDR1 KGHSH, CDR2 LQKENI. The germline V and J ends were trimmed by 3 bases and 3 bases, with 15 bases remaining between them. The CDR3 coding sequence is TGTGCCAGCTCACCCGTCCGGGAAAATGACTACGAGCAGTACTTC. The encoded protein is CASSPVRENDYEQYF.

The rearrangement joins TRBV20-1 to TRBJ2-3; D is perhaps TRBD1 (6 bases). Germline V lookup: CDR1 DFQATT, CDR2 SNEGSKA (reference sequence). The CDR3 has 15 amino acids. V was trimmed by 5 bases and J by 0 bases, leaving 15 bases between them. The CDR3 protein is CSAARFDRSTDTQYF. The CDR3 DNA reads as TGCAGTGCTGCACGCTTTGACAGGAGCACAGATACGCAGTATTTT.

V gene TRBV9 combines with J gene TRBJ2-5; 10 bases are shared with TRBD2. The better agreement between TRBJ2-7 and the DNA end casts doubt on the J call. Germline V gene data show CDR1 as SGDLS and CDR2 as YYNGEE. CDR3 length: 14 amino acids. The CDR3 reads CASSISSGGSEQYF. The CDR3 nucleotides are TGTGCCAGCAGCATTTCTAGCGGGGGTTCCGAGCAGTACTTC.

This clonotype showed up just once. The CDR3 DNA is TGTGCCAGCAGAATCGGAACTTCCTCTGGAAACACCATATATTTT. Its translation is CASRIGTSSGNTIYF. The J gene is TRBJ1-3, the V gene TRBV28; D is unclear. V gave up 6 bases and J gave up 0 bases, with 12 bases separating them. This CDR3 has 15 amino acids. Germline values: CDR1 MDHEN, CDR2 SYDVKM.

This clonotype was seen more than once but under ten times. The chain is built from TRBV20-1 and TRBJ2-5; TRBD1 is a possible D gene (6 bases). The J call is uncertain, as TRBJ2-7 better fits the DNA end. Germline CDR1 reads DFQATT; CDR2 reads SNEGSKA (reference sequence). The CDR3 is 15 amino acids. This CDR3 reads CSAGPQGRGFYEQYF. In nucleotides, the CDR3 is TGCAGTGCGGGCCCCCAGGGCAGGGGCTTTTACGAGCAGTACTTC.

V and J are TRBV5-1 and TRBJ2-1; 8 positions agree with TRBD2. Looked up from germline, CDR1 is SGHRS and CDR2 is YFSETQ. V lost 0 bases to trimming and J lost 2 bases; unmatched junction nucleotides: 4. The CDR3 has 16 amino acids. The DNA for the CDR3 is TGCGCCAGCAGCTTGGCCGGGAGGGCGGCCTACAATGAGCAGTTCTTC. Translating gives CASSLAGRAAYNEQFF.

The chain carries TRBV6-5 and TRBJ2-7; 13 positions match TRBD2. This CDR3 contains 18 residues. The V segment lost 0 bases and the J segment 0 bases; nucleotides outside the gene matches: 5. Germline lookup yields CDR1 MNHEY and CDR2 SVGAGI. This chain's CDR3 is CASSYSKGLAGSSYEQYF. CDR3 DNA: TGTGCCAGCAGTTACTCGAAGGGACTAGCGGGAAGCTCCTACGAGCAGTACTTC.

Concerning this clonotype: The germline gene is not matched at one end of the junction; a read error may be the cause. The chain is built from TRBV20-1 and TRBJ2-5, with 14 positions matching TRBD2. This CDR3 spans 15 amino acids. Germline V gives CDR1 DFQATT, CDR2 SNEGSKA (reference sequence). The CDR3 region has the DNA TGCAGTGCCCAGCGGGGACTAGCGGGGGAAGAGGCCCAGTACTTC. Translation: CSAQRGLAGEEAQYF.

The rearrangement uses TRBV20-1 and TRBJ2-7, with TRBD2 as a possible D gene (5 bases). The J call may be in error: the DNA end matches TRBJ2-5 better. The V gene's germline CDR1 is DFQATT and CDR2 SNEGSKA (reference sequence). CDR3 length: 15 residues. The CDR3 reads CSARDRLAVGETQYF. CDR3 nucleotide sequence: TGCAGTGCTAGAGATCGCCTAGCTGTTGGGGAGACCCAGTACTTC.

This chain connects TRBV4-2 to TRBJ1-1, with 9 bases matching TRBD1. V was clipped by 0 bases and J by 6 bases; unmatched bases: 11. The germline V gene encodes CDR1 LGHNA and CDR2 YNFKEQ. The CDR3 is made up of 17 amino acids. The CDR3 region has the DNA TGTGCCAGCAGCCAAGATTTCGAGGACAGGGGACTATCTGAAGCTTTCTTT. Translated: CASSQDFEDRGLSEAFF.

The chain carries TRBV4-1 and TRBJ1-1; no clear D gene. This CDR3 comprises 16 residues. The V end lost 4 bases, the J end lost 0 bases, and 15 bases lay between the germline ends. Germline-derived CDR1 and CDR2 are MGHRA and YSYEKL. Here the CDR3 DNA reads TGCGCCAGCAGCCTACCCCTGGCAGAGCTGAACACTGAAGCTTTCTTT. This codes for CASSLPLAELNTEAFF.

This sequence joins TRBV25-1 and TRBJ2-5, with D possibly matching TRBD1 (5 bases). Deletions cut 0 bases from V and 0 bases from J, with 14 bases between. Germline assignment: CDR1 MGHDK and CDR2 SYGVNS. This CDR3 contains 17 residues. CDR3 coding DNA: TGTGCCAGCAGTGAATACAGCAGGGCAGGGTACCAAGAGACCCAGTACTTC. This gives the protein CASSEYSRAGYQETQYF.

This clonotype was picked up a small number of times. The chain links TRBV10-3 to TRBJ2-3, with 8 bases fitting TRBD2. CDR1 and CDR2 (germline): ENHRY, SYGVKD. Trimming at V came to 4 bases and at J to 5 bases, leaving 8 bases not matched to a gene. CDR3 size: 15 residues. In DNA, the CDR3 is TGTGCCATCAGTGGAGGGACTAGGGAGGGAGATACGCAGTATTTT. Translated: CAISGGTREGDTQYF.

CDR3: CASSLGSGGSYTGELFF. DNA for the CDR3: TGTGCCAGCAGCTTAGGGTCTGGGGGTTCTTACACCGGGGAGCTGTTTTTT. The rearrangement uses TRBV7-6 and TRBJ2-2; D may be TRBD1 or TRBD2 (5 bases each). Germline V gene lookup returns CDR1 SGHVS and CDR2 FNYEAQ. The CDR3 totals 17 residues. V was clipped by 1 base and J by 3 bases, with 15 bases between them.

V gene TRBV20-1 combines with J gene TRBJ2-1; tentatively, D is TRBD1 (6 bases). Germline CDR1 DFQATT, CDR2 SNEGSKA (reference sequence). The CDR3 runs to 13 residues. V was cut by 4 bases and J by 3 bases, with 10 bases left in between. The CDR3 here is CSANRVDYNEQFF. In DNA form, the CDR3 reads TGCAGTGCTAACAGGGTGGACTACAATGAGCAGTTCTTC.

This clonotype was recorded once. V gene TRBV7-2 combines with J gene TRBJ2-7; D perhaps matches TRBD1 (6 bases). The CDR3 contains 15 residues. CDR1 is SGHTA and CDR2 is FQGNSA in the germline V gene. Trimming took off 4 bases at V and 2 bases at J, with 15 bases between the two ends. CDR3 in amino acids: CASSSYTGIAYEQYF. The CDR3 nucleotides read TGTGCCAGCAGCTCCTACACAGGGATCGCCTACGAGCAGTACTTC. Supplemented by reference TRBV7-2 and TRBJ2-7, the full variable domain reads GAGVSQSPSNKVTEKGKDVELRCDPISGHTALYWYRQSLGQGLEFLIYFQGNSAPDKSGLPSDRFSAERTGGSVSTLTIQRTQQEDSAVYLCASSSYTGIAYEQYFGPGTRLTVT.

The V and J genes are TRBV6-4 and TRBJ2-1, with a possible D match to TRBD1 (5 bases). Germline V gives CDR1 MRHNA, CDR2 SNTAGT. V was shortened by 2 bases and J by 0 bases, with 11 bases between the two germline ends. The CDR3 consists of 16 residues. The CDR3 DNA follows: TGTGCCAGCAGTGACAGGGGCGGCCTCTCCTACAATGAGCAGTTCTTC. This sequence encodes CASSDRGGLSYNEQFF.

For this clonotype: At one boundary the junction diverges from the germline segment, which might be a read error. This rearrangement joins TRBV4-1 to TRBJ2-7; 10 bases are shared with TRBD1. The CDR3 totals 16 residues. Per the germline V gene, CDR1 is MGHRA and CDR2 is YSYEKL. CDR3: CASRQDRQGAYYEQYF. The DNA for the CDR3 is TGCGCCAGCAGACAAGACCGACAGGGGGCCTACTACGAGCAGTACTTC.

The DNA of the CDR3 is TGTGCCAGCAGCACCTCGGCAGGCCTGTTTGAAAAACTGTTTTTT. Its protein product is CASSTSAGLFEKLFF. The V gene is TRBV4-2, the J gene TRBJ1-4; D unresolved. The CDR3 contains 15 residues. The V gene lost 5 bases and the J gene lost 7 bases, with 17 bases spanning the gap. The germline CDR1 and CDR2 sequences are LGHNA and YNFKEQ.

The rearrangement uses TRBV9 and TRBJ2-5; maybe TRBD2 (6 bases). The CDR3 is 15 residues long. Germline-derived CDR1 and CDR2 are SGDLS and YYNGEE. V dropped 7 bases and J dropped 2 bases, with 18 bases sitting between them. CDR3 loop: CASGGGGETQETQYF. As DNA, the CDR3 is TGTGCCAGCGGGGGAGGAGGGGAGACACAAGAGACCCAGTACTTC.